Listed below are T cell receptor beta chains from one sample, sequenced in a study of long-term antiretroviral therapy in people with HIV. Repertoires were generated with immunoSEQ multiplex PCR, while TCRdb's copy carries only in-frame clones and drops some. Among about 21,000 clones listed, around 80% were seen once. Sequences were derived from unsorted PBMCs, sampled 4.1 years after starting antiretroviral therapy. The receptors originated from a woman in her thirties or forties with HIV. Each CDR3 is given with its conserved first and last residue. D genes are given only for firm matches. A clone size is listed for some rows: how often the clone was seen (once, few, many), or a class if it is expanded.

d_gene	j_gene	abundance	v_gene	CDR3nt	CDR3aa
TRBD1	TRBJ2-7	few	TRBV11-2	TGTGCCAGCAGCTTAGGGACAGGGCCCTACGAGCAGTACTTC	CASSLGTGPYEQYF
-	TRBJ1-5	few	TRBV15	TGTGCCACCAGCAGAGGGGGGCCTGATCAGCCCCAGCATTTT	CATSRGGPDQPQHF
TRBD1	TRBJ1-3	-	TRBV27	TGTGCCAGCAGTCCGTGGACAGGGGGTGGAAACACCATATATTTT	CASSPWTGGGNTIYF
-	TRBJ1-1	-	TRBV7-2	TGTGCCAGCAGCCCCCCCTGGCGGAGCACTGAAGCTTTCTTT	CASSPPWRSTEAFF
-	TRBJ1-6	once	TRBV6-5	TGTGCCAGCACCGGCGGACAATATAATTCACCCCTCCACTTT	CASTGGQYNSPLHF
-	TRBJ2-1	-	TRBV6-1	TGTGCCAGCAGTGAACGCGGTAGCTCCTACAATGAGCAGTTCTTC	CASSERGSSYNEQFF
TRBD1	TRBJ2-7	-	TRBV6-5	TGTGCCAGCAGTCATCCGTCAGGGGGCTACTACGAGCAGTACTTC	CASSHPSGGYYEQYF
-	TRBJ1-1	-	TRBV4-3	TGCGCCAGCAGCCAGGGATTGGGGACCACTGAAGCTTTCTTT	CASSQGLGTTEAFF
-	TRBJ2-7	-	TRBV6-1	TGTGCCAGCAGTGAAGTCGGAGCCTACGAGCAGTACTTC	CASSEVGAYEQYF
TRBD1	TRBJ2-4	-	TRBV5-4	TGTGCCAGCAGCGGGACAGGGGCGAGCTACTTC	CASSGTGASYF
-	TRBJ1-2	few	TRBV11-2	TGTGCCAGCAGCAGGACAGCTCTCTATGGCTACACCTTC	CASSRTALYGYTF
-	TRBJ2-7	-	TRBV6-6	TGTGCCAGCAGTTTGGACCCCGAATACGAGCAGTACTTC	CASSLDPEYEQYF
-	TRBJ2-5	-	TRBV2	TGTGCCAGCGCGGAGTACCAAGAGACCCAGTACTTC	CASAEYQETQYF
-	TRBJ1-2	-	TRBV10-3	TGTGCCATCAGTGACGCCCCCTCGGGCTACACCTTC	CAISDAPSGYTF
TRBD1	TRBJ1-6	-	TRBV6-1	TGTGCCAGCAGACGACAGGGCGGCAATTCACCCCTCCACTTT	CASRRQGGNSPLHF
-	TRBJ1-2	-	TRBV7-9	TGTGCCAGCAGCTCGGCCTCTAACTATGGCTACACCTTC	CASSSASNYGYTF
-	TRBJ2-3	-	TRBV11-2	TGTGCCAGCAGCTTAGGGGGGAGCCTGAGCACAGATACGCAGTATTTT	CASSLGGSLSTDTQYF
-	TRBJ1-1	once	TRBV14	TGTGCCAGCAGCGCAGGGACGAACACTGAAGCTTTCTTT	CASSAGTNTEAFF
TRBD1	TRBJ1-5	-	TRBV19	TGTGCCAGCTCCTGGGACAGGGTGAAAGGAAATCAGCCCCAGCATTTT	CASSWDRVKGNQPQHF
-	TRBJ1-3	-	TRBV7-2	TGTGCCAGCAGCTTGGGGGTAGGCTCTGGAAACACCATATATTTT	CASSLGVGSGNTIYF
-	TRBJ1-1	-	TRBV11-3	TGTGCCAGCAGCTCCCGTGGGAGTATGAACACTGAAGCTTTCTTT	CASSSRGSMNTEAFF
-	TRBJ1-2	-	TRBV19	TGTGCCAGTTCAAAATTGGAGGGAAACAACTATGGCTACACCTTC	CASSKLEGNNYGYTF
-	TRBJ2-1	-	TRBV11-2	TGTGCCAGCAGCCACATGACAGGAGGTGGGGGGGAGCAGTTCTTC	CASSHMTGGGGEQFF
-	TRBJ2-7	-	TRBV6-4	TGTGCCAGCAGTGGTCCCGAGGGGGGGGCGAGTTACGAGCAGTACTTC	CASSGPEGGASYEQYF
TRBD1	TRBJ1-1	few	TRBV19	TGTGCCAGTAGTGACGGGGACAGGGGGAACACTGAAGCTTTCTTT	CASSDGDRGNTEAFF
TRBD1	TRBJ1-5	once	TRBV10-2	TGCGCCACCCAACAGGGGAATAGCAATCAGCCCCAGCATTTT	CATQQGNSNQPQHF
-	TRBJ1-1	-	TRBV4-2	TGTGCCAGCAGCCAAGACAGAACGAACACTGAAGCTTTCTTT	CASSQDRTNTEAFF
-	TRBJ1-2	-	TRBV19	TGTGCCAGTATGGCGGGAGCCCGAGGTGGCTACACCTTC	CASMAGARGGYTF
TRBD1	TRBJ1-2	few	TRBV7-9	TGTGCCAGCAGCCGTATGGACAGGGGCGGCTACACCTTC	CASSRMDRGGYTF
TRBD2	TRBJ2-7	-	TRBV4-1	TGCGCCAGCAGCCAAGGTCGTGCGGGGGGGCTCAGCCCCTCCGAGCAGTACTTC	CASSQGRAGGLSPSEQYF
TRBD1	TRBJ1-1	medium-sized	TRBV5-4	TGTGCCAGCAGCTTGGGGACAGGGGTCGCTGAAGCTTTCTTT	CASSLGTGVAEAFF
-	TRBJ1-5	-	TRBV21-1	TGTGCCAGCAGCAAAATCAGACAGGGCAATCAGCCCCAGCATTTT	CASSKIRQGNQPQHF
-	TRBJ2-5	few	TRBV5-6	TGTGCCAGCACCGTAGGGTGGGGGTCTCTGGAGACCCAGTACTTC	CASTVGWGSLETQYF
TRBD1	TRBJ1-2	few	TRBV4-1	TGCGCCAGCAGCCAAGCTGTCCCGGGACAGGGGTCGGTTTATGGCTACACCTTC	CASSQAVPGQGSVYGYTF
-	TRBJ1-3	-	TRBV7-9	TGTGCAGAAACAAGAGCAGGGTCGAACTCTGGAAACACCATATATTTT	CAETRAGSNSGNTIYF
-	TRBJ1-4	-	TRBV7-9	TGTGCCAGCAGCCCCAGTGCAGGGACTAATGAAAAACTGTTTTTT	CASSPSAGTNEKLFF
-	TRBJ1-2	-	TRBV4-3	TGCGCCAGCAGCCAAGTGGACAGAGTCTATGGCTACACCTTC	CASSQVDRVYGYTF
-	TRBJ2-3	-	TRBV19	TGTGCCAGTAGGCTCTGGGGGGGCTACACAGATACGCAGTATTTT	CASRLWGGYTDTQYF
TRBD1	TRBJ1-4	-	TRBV19	TGTGCCAGCAAGACCGGGACAGGGGCTAATGAAAAACTGTTTTTT	CASKTGTGANEKLFF
TRBD1	TRBJ2-3	-	TRBV30	TGTGCCTGGAGTTTAAGACAGGGGGGCGCAGATACGCAGTATTTT	CAWSLRQGGADTQYF
-	TRBJ2-2	-	TRBV11-2	TGTGCCAGCAGCTTAGGGGGGACATCTAGCGGGGAGCTGTTTTTT	CASSLGGTSSGELFF
TRBD1	TRBJ1-4	-	TRBV25-1	TGTGCCAGCAGTACAGGGGGCGCGGGTGAAAAACTGTTTTTT	CASSTGGAGEKLFF
-	TRBJ2-3	-	TRBV21-1	TGTGCCAGCAGCAAAAATCCGGGGGGACTAGCGGGAGAATCTGTCACAGATACGCAGTATTTT	CASSKNPGGLAGESVTDTQYF
TRBD2	TRBJ2-5	-	TRBV5-1	TGCGCCAGCAGCTTGAGAGGCGCGGGAGAAGAGACCCAGTACTTC	CASSLRGAGEETQYF
-	TRBJ2-1	-	TRBV2	TGTGCCCTCAGTGCGGCTACGGGGATATACAATGAGCAGTTCTTC	CALSAATGIYNEQFF
TRBD1	TRBJ2-4	-	TRBV5-4	TGTGCCAGCAGCTTCACAGGGGTAACTGACATTCAGTACTTC	CASSFTGVTDIQYF
-	TRBJ1-1	-	TRBV10-3	TGTGCCATCAGCGCCAGGGGACAAACTGAAGCTTTCTTT	CAISARGQTEAFF
TRBD1	TRBJ1-3	-	TRBV7-2	TGTGCCAGCAGCCAAAATCGACAGGGCTCCGGAAACACCATATATTTT	CASSQNRQGSGNTIYF